This T cell receptor beta chain came from a study of blood T cell repertoires in COVID-19. Study details: COVID-19 samples from acute and convalescent phases originated in the United States, Italy and Spain.

Per germline, CDR1 SGDLS and CDR2 YYNGEE. The CDR3 totals 17 residues. V lost 0 bases and J lost 5; bases outside the gene matches: 9. This clone is medium-sized by share. TCRdb's copy holds only in-frame clones and misses some; the assay was immunoSEQ multiplex PCR. Of 120,000 or so clones listed, around 80% are singletons. This TCR was recovered from a man aged 55 to 70 with active or convalescent COVID-19. The V call is TRBV9, the J call TRBJ2-3, with 10 bases that match TRBD2. What was sequenced was peripheral blood. CDR3 bases: TGTGCCAGCAGCGTAGAAGGACTAGCGGAGGTGGGAGATACGCAGTATTTT. It yields the protein CASSVEGLAEVGDTQYF.